The 32 T cell receptor beta chains below were found in one sample sequenced in a study of radiation and T cells in renal cell carcinoma. Sequenced by immunoSEQ multiplex PCR; TCRdb stores in-frame clones only, minus some. The sample yields around 140,000 clones, around nine tenths seen once. Described time point: blood 4 weeks post-SBRT, at nephrectomy. Treatment reported: 15 Gy SBRT to primary tumor, nephrectomy 4 weeks later. This material consisted of blood, taken from a patient whose treatment included radiotherapy and nephrectomy. The origin of the receptors is a woman aged 45-60 years with renal cell carcinoma.

J is TRBJ1-2 and V is TRBV7-2; D uncertain. The CDR3 runs 11 residues. Germline V lookup: CDR1 SGHTA, CDR2 FQGNSA. The V gene lost 1 base and the J gene lost 7 bases, with 4 bases spanning the gap. This CDR3 reads CASSLVAGYTF. CDR3 sequence (DNA): TGTGCCAGCAGCTTAGTTGCTGGCTACACCTTC.

This clone has only one observation. The chain links TRBV28 to TRBJ1-2; 7 bases line up with TRBD1. The CDR3 is made up of 13 amino acids. V gave up 5 bases and J gave up 0 bases; unmatched junction bases: 0. Germline values: CDR1 MDHEN, CDR2 SYDVKM. Written as DNA, the CDR3 is TGTGCCAGCAGTGGGACAGCTAACTATGGCTACACCTTC. Encoded protein: CASSGTANYGYTF.

Only a few counts were recorded for this clone. This chain connects TRBV7-6 to TRBJ2-2, with 8 bases fitting TRBD2. With V trimmed by 5 bases and J by 0 bases, 5 bases remained unmatched. Per the germline V gene, CDR1 is SGHVS and CDR2 is FNYEAQ. The CDR3 extends over 16 amino acids. CDR3 DNA sequence: TGTGCCAGCAGCCTCGGCGGGGGGACGAACACCGGGGAGCTGTTTTTT. Protein product: CASSLGGGTNTGELFF.

The chain links TRBV29-1 to TRBJ2-3; 9 bases line up with TRBD2. The V segment lost 7 bases and the J segment 0 bases; nucleotides outside the gene matches: 14. The CDR3 is made up of 17 amino acids. Looked up from germline, CDR1 is SQVTM and CDR2 is ANQGSEA. The CDR3 nucleotides are TGCAGCGGCCGACGACTAGCGGATATAACTAGCACAGATACGCAGTATTTT. It yields the protein CSGRRLADITSTDTQYF.

This chain uses TRBV2 with TRBJ1-2; 7 bases agree with TRBD1. The CDR3 is 16 residues long. The junction had 8 bases not matched to a gene; V was cut back by 0 bases and J by 4 bases. From germline, CDR1 is SNHLY and CDR2 FYNNEI. The CDR3 DNA is TGTGCCAGCAGTGAAGCCGGGACAGTTCGACGCTATGGCTACACCTTC. Translation gives CASSEAGTVRRYGYTF. The variable domain in full, completed from reference TRBV2 and TRBJ1-2, reads EPEVTQTPSHQVTQMGQEVILRCVPISNHLYFYWYRQILGQKVEFLVSFYNNEISEKSEIFDDQFSVERPDGSNFTLKIRSTKLEDSAMYFCASSEAGTVRRYGYTFGSGTRLTVV.

This chain connects TRBV18 to TRBJ1-4; no definite D call. Germline V gene lookup returns CDR1 KGHSH and CDR2 LQKENI. Trimming removed 3 bases at V and 6 bases at J, with 8 bases between. The length of the CDR3 is 13 residues. DNA of the CDR3: TGTGCCAGCTCACCGGGGAGGGATGAAAAACTGTTTTTT. This translates into CASSPGRDEKLFF.

This chain joins TRBV5-6 and TRBJ1-1; TRBD1 is a possible D gene (5 bases). With 0 bases removed from V and 3 bases from J, the gap between germline ends came to 12 bases. The CDR3 sequence is 15 residues long. Germline V gene lookup returns CDR1 SGHDT and CDR2 YYEEEE. CDR3 in DNA: TGTGCCAGCAGCTTGGCAGGGATGATGGACACTGAAGCTTTCTTT. Amino acid sequence: CASSLAGMMDTEAFF.

This clone was seen just once. The rearrangement links TRBV10-3 to TRBJ2-7; D perhaps matches TRBD1 (6 bases). This CDR3 comprises 15 residues. The germline V gene encodes CDR1 ENHRY and CDR2 SYGVKD. Trimming shortened V by 3 bases and J by 2 bases, and 14 bases separated the two germline ends. The CDR3 bases are TGTGCCATCAGTGATTGGGCAGGGGAAACCTACGAGCAGTACTTC. Protein sequence: CAISDWAGETYEQYF.

The rearrangement uses TRBV5-1 and TRBJ2-5; 7 bases line up with TRBD1. From germline, CDR1 is SGHRS and CDR2 YFSETQ. Trimming removed 4 bases from V and 3 bases from J; junction bases left unmatched: 9. This CDR3 region has 15 residues. DNA for the CDR3: TGCGCCAGCAGCCCCGAGGGGGCTGGGGAAGAGACCCAGTACTTC. Translating gives CASSPEGAGEETQYF. The full variable domain, with the rest looked up from reference TRBV5-1 and TRBJ2-5, is KAGVTQTPRYLIKTRGQQVTLSCSPISGHRSVSWYQQTPGQGLQFLFEYFSETQRNKGNFPGRFSGRQFSNSRSEMNVSTLELGDSALYLCASSPEGAGEETQYFGPGTRLLVL.

The gene calls are TRBV7-3 and TRBJ2-3; tentatively, D is TRBD1 (5 bases). Per the germline V gene, CDR1 is SGHTA and CDR2 is FQGTGA. Trimming removed 2 bases at V and 2 bases at J, with 11 bases between. The CDR3 has 15 amino acids. The CDR3 DNA follows: TGTGCCAGCAGCTTATTAGGGGAACCCACAGATACGCAGTATTTT. This gives the protein CASSLLGEPTDTQYF.

The rearrangement links TRBV7-2 to TRBJ1-2, with D unresolved. This CDR3 comprises 19 residues. Germline CDR1 is SGHTA and CDR2 is FQGNSA. Between the trimmed V and J ends, which lost 6 bases and 1 base, there was a span of 27 bases. CDR3 in DNA: TGTGCCAGCAGGATAGAGGTCGGGTTTATGGGTCCTTATAACTATGGCTACACCTTC. It yields the protein CASRIEVGFMGPYNYGYTF. Full variable domain (missing parts from reference TRBV7-2 and TRBJ1-2): GAGVSQSPSNKVTEKGKDVELRCDPISGHTALYWYRQSLGQGLEFLIYFQGNSAPDKSGLPSDRFSAERTGGSVSTLTIQRTQQEDSAVYLCASRIEVGFMGPYNYGYTFGSGTRLTVV.

The rearrangement joins TRBV6-5 to TRBJ1-2; 7 bases are a match to TRBD1. This CDR3 has 14 residues. Trimming took 6 bases from V and 13 from J; bases not matched to a gene: 17. Germline V lookup: CDR1 MNHEY, CDR2 SVGAGI. The CDR3 spells CASRIGGVVGTATF. The CDR3 region has the DNA TGTGCCAGCAGGATAGGGGGCGTGGTTGGGACCGCCACCTTC.

The chain carries TRBV6-5 and TRBJ2-5; 7 bases agree with TRBD2. Germline CDR1 reads MNHEY; CDR2 reads SVGAGI. The J segment lost 5 bases and the V segment lost 0 bases, leaving 3 bases of the junction unmatched. The CDR3 totals 14 residues. The CDR3 is CASSYSTSFETQYF. The CDR3 DNA is TGTGCCAGCAGTTACTCGACTAGCTTTGAGACCCAGTACTTC.

The chain joins TRBV5-1 to TRBJ2-7; possibly TRBD1 for D (6 bases). V was pared by 4 bases and J by 3 bases, with 11 bases between. The CDR3 has 13 amino acids. Germline V gives CDR1 SGHRS, CDR2 YFSETQ. CDR3 sequence (DNA): TGCGCCAGCAGCCCGGACAGAAACTACGAGCAGTACTTC. It translates to CASSPDRNYEQYF.

This chain connects TRBV5-6 to TRBJ2-2; tentatively, D is TRBD2 (5 bases). Trimming shortened V by 0 bases and J by 5 bases, and 14 bases separated the two germline ends. The CDR3 covers 16 residues. The germline V gene encodes CDR1 SGHDT and CDR2 YYEEEE. The CDR3 region has the DNA TGTGCCAGCAGCTTGGAGTGGGCGAGGAGGACCGGGGAGCTGTTTTTT. Residues: CASSLEWARRTGELFF.

This chain uses TRBV18 with TRBJ1-2; TRBD1 agrees at 9 bases. V gave up 11 bases and J gave up 6 bases; unmatched junction bases: 10. This CDR3 comprises 13 residues. CDR1 is KGHSH, CDR2 LQKENI, per germline. CDR3 protein: CASSDRTGDGYTF. The DNA of the CDR3 is TGTGCCTCCTCCGACCGGACAGGGGATGGCTACACCTTC.

The chain couples TRBV28 to TRBJ2-7; 7 nucleotides align to TRBD1. Germline assignment: CDR1 MDHEN and CDR2 SYDVKM. With 5 bases clipped from V and 6 bases from J, the junction kept 4 bases outside the gene matches. The CDR3 totals 12 residues. Here the CDR3 DNA reads TGTGCCAGCAGTCGGGACAGTCCCGAGCAGTACTTC. Its protein product is CASSRDSPEQYF.

The chain links TRBV7-9 to TRBJ1-5; D is unresolved. V lost 1 base and J 6 bases, leaving 13 bases between the germline ends. CDR3 length: 15 residues. Germline values: CDR1 SEHNR, CDR2 FQNEAQ (reference sequence). The CDR3 nucleotides are TGTGCCAGCAGCTTAGGGCCCGGGCATGGTCAGCCCCAGCATTTT. Translating it yields CASSLGPGHGQPQHF. Using reference TRBV7-9 and TRBJ1-5 for the parts outside the CDR3, the full variable domain is DTGVSQNPRHKITKRGQNVTFRCDPISEHNRLYWYRQTLGQGPEFLTYFQNEAQLEKSRLLSDRFSAERPKGSFSTLEIQRTEQGDSAMYLCASSLGPGHGQPQHFGDGTRLSIL.

This chain links TRBV10-2 with TRBJ2-7; TRBD1 agrees at 7 bases. The CDR3 has 14 residues. Looked up from germline, CDR1 is WSHSY and CDR2 is SAAADI. Trimming removed 8 bases from V and 1 base from J; junction bases left unmatched: 8. The chain's CDR3 is CASRRPGQSYEQYF. In DNA, the CDR3 is TGCGCCAGCCGCCGCCCGGGACAGTCCTACGAGCAGTACTTC.

The V and J genes are TRBV7-6 and TRBJ2-1, with a tentative D call TRBD2 (6 bases). The CDR3 consists of 15 residues. Per germline, CDR1 SGHVS and CDR2 FNYEAQ. V was pared by 7 bases and J by 6 bases, with 19 bases between. CDR3 protein: CASTRSRLAFNEQFF. The CDR3 region has the DNA TGTGCCAGCACGCGTTCGAGGCTAGCGTTCAATGAGCAGTTCTTC.

The V call is TRBV5-1, the J call TRBJ2-5; 8 bases fit TRBD2. The CDR3 length is 15 residues. CDR1 and CDR2 (germline): SGHRS, YFSETQ. The V segment lost 0 bases and the J segment 5 bases; nucleotides outside the gene matches: 6. The CDR3 DNA follows: TGCGCCAGCAGCTTGGCTCGGGGGGGGTCGGAGACCCAGTACTTC. Amino acids: CASSLARGGSETQYF.

The CDR3 here is CASSPGPISEQYF. CDR3 nucleotides: TGTGCCAGCAGCCCGGGCCCCATTTCCGAGCAGTACTTC. This sequence joins TRBV5-6 and TRBJ2-7; unclear D gene. Per germline, CDR1 SGHDT and CDR2 YYEEEE. With 4 bases removed from V and 6 bases from J, the gap between germline ends came to 14 bases. The CDR3 sequence is 13 residues long. Complete variable domain (other parts from reference TRBV5-6 and TRBJ2-7): DAGVTQSPTHLIKTRGQQVTLRCSPKSGHDTVSWYQQALGQGPQFIFQYYEEEERQRGNFPDRFSGHQFPNYSSELNVNALLLGDSALYLCASSPGPISEQYFGPGTRLTVT.

The sample holds one count of this clone. The CDR3 bases are TGTGCCAGCAGCTGGGATAACACCGGCGCACGAGAGCAGTACTTC. The encoded protein is CASSWDNTGAREQYF. The V gene is TRBV7-8, the J gene TRBJ2-7; D gene uncertain. CDR3 length: 15 amino acids. CDR1 and CDR2 (germline): SGHVS, FQNEAQ. The V and J ends lost 4 bases and 7 bases respectively, with 20 bases between them.

The genes are TRBV5-5 and TRBJ1-1; no clear D gene. V dropped 0 bases and J dropped 0 bases, with 9 bases sitting between them. CDR3 length: 15 residues. Germline V lookup: CDR1 SGHKS, CDR2 YYEKEE (reference sequence). CDR3 amino acids: CASSLVRGMNTEAFF. CDR3 DNA: TGTGCCAGCAGCTTGGTTCGGGGAATGAACACTGAAGCTTTCTTT.

The chain couples TRBV7-2 to TRBJ2-1; D is uncertain. CDR1 and CDR2 from the germline V gene are SGHTA and FQGNSA. Deletions cut 5 bases from V and 1 base from J, with 12 bases between. The CDR3 runs to 15 residues. CDR3 DNA sequence: TGTGCCAGCAGCCCCAACGCACAGTCCTACAATGAGCAGTTCTTC. Encoded protein: CASSPNAQSYNEQFF.

V is TRBV6-5 and J is TRBJ1-4; D possibly corresponds to TRBD1 (5 bases). The V and J ends lost 2 bases and 11 bases respectively, with 15 bases between them. The CDR3 runs 14 residues. Germline lookup yields CDR1 MNHEY and CDR2 SVGAGI. The CDR3 sequence is CASSYLQGTAKLFF. The CDR3 nucleotides are TGTGCCAGCAGTTACCTGCAGGGTACTGCGAAACTGTTTTTT.

The chain combines TRBV5-1 with TRBJ2-5, with D perhaps TRBD1 (6 bases). Germline values: CDR1 SGHRS, CDR2 YFSETQ. The CDR3 runs to 16 residues. V was cut by 4 bases and J by 2 bases, with 18 bases left in between. The CDR3 nucleotides are TGCGCCAGCAGCACCCAACCGGGACATTTACAAGAGACCCAGTACTTC. Protein sequence: CASSTQPGHLQETQYF. Full variable domain (rest looked up from reference TRBV5-1 and TRBJ2-5): KAGVTQTPRYLIKTRGQQVTLSCSPISGHRSVSWYQQTPGQGLQFLFEYFSETQRNKGNFPGRFSGRQFSNSRSEMNVSTLELGDSALYLCASSTQPGHLQETQYFGPGTRLLVL.

Only a few counts were recorded for this clone. The V and J genes are TRBV6-5 and TRBJ1-1; D not resolved. Trimming removed 6 bases at V and 2 bases at J, with 10 bases between. The germline CDR1 and CDR2 sequences are MNHEY and SVGAGI. CDR3 size: 13 residues. The CDR3 spells CASSPVGNTEAFF. The CDR3 DNA is TGTGCCAGCAGCCCGGTGGGAAACACTGAAGCTTTCTTT.

V usage is TRBV2 and J usage is TRBJ2-1; 11 bases agree with TRBD2. The CDR3 covers 15 residues. V was clipped by 3 bases and J by 4 bases; unmatched bases: 2. Germline V gene data show CDR1 as SNHLY and CDR2 as FYNNEI. CDR3 sequence: CASSEGLADYNEQFF. The CDR3 nucleotides read TGTGCCAGCAGTGAGGGACTAGCGGATTACAATGAGCAGTTCTTC.

Concerning this clone: This sample also contains other DNA sequences that code for the same CDR3. CDR3 in amino acids: CASSYRSSYEQYF. Written as DNA, the CDR3 is TGTGCCAGCAGTTACCGCAGCAGTTACGAGCAGTACTTC. The J gene is TRBJ2-7, the V gene TRBV6-5; D call uncertain. This CDR3 is built from 13 residues. CDR1 is MNHEY, CDR2 SVGAGI, per germline. V was clipped by 2 bases and J by 4 bases, with 9 bases between them.

The chain is built from TRBV4-3 and TRBJ1-5; D is undetermined. The V gene lost 4 bases and the J gene lost 1 base, with 8 bases spanning the gap. The CDR3 runs to 14 residues. The germline V gene has CDR1 LGHNA and CDR2 YSLEER. Here the CDR3 DNA reads TGCGCCAGCAGCCGTAGTTTAAGCAATCAGCCCCAGCATTTT. This translates into CASSRSLSNQPQHF.

The rearrangement links TRBV5-1 to TRBJ2-1, with 10 bases identical to TRBD2. Germline V gene sequence: CDR1 SGHRS, CDR2 YFSETQ. V lost 2 bases and J lost 9; bases outside the gene matches: 5. The length of the CDR3 is 14 residues. The chain's CDR3 is CASSFSSGSGEQFF. The CDR3 coding sequence is TGCGCCAGCAGCTTTTCTAGCGGGAGCGGTGAGCAGTTCTTC.